This T cell receptor beta chain emerged from a study of vaccination and CD4 T cells after COVID-19. Background on the study: Convalescent individuals exhibited SARS-CoV-2 positivity on nasal swab PCR, with nine mild and one severe presentation. Findings of the study overall: Within convalescent individuals, 304 out of 307 vaccine-specific clones proved to be spike mono-reactive.

The treatment: roughly ten-day PBMC culture with coronavirus spike peptide pools or control peptides (ViraFEST assay). ViraFEST expanded antigen-specific T cells with peptide pools, then sequenced TCRs. Cultured CD4+ T cell DNA underwent sequencing with the Oncomine TCR Beta short-read assay. From CD4+ T cells that had been cultured, genomic DNA was extracted. TCRdb re-analysed the PCR reads in MiXCR, keeping a single row per CDR3 protein. The table includes around 15,000 distinct CDR3 sequences, around three quarters detected once. Of note for this clonotype: As yet, its antigen is unknown.

Germline CDR1 and CDR2: SGHTA and FQGNSA. The CDR3 covers 12 residues. The V and J ends lost 2 bases and 8 bases respectively, with 9 bases between them. The chain employs TRBV7-2 and TRBJ1-2, with D hard to call. The sequence was obtained from a human donor who had recovered from COVID-19. Sequenced material: CD4+ T cells from blood, cultured in vitro. CDR3 in amino acids: CASSLYGSGYTF. As DNA, the CDR3 is TGTGCCAGCAGCTTATACGGCTCGGGCTACACCTTC.